The clone carrying this T cell receptor beta chain was seen repeatedly, ten times or more. The data derive from a study of blood T cells in healthy people across ages. Alongside a J-beta primer mix, a sample-barcoded 5' primer served in a second PCR lasting 7 to 11 cycles. TCRdb fed the 5' RACE reads into MiXCR, producing one record per CDR3 protein. Among around 670,000 distinct CDR3 sequences, approximately 30% were seen once, and the ten largest hold 15% to 19%. Germline V gene sequence: CDR1 SQVTM, CDR2 ANQGSEA. Trimming took off 6 bases at V and 0 bases at J, with 4 bases between the two ends. The CDR3 covers 11 residues.

The receptor's source is a woman of 80 years or more in good health. The sample consisted of blood. The rearrangement links TRBV29-1 to TRBJ2-3; D remains unclear. This chain's CDR3 is CSVSSTDTQYF. In nucleotides, the CDR3 is TGCAGCGTCTCTAGCACAGATACGCAGTATTTT.